What follows describes a single T cell receptor beta chain. The target antigen is unknown. The source of the sample is a study of shared clonotypes between healthy human individuals. Study-wide background: Plates per donor: three CD4 naive, three CD4 memory, two CD8 naive, one CD8 memory.

The CDR3 has 17 residues. Germline CDR1 reads WSHSY; CDR2 reads SAAADI. The V gene end was trimmed by 6 bases and the J gene end by 0 bases; junction bases not matched to a gene: 10. Healthy HIV-negative adults without recent acute infections or vaccinations served as donors. Naive CD4+ cells were CD45RA-selected; the remaining cells were memory. Study results and caveats: Despite large depth, rarefaction showed incomplete sorted-subset sequencing.

The assay was immunoSEQ multiplex PCR, and TCRdb's table has in-frame clones only and misses some. Among about 1.5 million clones listed, 95% to 99% were seen once. Sequencing input: naive CD4+ T cells sorted from blood. The subset denotes: CD45RA+ positively selected. This TCR derives from a man younger than 45 in good health. The chain combines TRBV10-2 with TRBJ2-3; 9 bases line up with TRBD2. The CDR3 here is CASSAGLASPSTDTQYF. For the CDR3, the DNA is TGCGCCAGCAGCGCGGGACTAGCCTCGCCAAGCACAGATACGCAGTATTTT.